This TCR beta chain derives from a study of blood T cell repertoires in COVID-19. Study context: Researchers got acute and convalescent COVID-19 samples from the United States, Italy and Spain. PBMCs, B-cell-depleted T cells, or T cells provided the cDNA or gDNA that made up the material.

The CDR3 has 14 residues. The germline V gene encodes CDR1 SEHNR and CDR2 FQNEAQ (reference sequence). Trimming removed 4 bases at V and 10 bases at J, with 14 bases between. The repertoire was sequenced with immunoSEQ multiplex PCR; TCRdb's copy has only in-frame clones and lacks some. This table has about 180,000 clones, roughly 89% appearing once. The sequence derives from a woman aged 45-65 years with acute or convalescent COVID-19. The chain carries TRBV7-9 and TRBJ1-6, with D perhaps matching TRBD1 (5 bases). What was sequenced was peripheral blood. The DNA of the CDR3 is TGTGCCAGCAGCTCCGGGGGGGGTGGATCACCCCTCCACTTT. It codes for CASSSGGGGSPLHF.